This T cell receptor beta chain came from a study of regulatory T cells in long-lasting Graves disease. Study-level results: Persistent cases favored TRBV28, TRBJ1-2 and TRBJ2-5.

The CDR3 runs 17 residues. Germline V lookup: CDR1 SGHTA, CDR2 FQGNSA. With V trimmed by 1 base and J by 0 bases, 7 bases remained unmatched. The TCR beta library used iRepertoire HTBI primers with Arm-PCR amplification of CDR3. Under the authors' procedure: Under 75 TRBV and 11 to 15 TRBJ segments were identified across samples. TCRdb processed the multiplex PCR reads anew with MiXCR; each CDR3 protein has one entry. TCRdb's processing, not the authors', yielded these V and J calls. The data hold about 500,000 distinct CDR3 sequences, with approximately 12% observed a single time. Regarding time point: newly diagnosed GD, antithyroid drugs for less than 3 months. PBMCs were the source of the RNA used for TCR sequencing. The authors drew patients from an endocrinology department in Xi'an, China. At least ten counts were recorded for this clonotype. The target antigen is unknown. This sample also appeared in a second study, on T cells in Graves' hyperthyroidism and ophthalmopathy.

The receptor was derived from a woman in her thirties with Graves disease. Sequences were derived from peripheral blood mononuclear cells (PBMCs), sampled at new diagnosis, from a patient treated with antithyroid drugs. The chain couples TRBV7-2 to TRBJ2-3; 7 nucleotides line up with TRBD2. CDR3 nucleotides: TGTGCCAGCAGCTTAGTCGGACTAGAGTTAAGCACAGATACGCAGTATTTT. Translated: CASSLVGLELSTDTQYF.